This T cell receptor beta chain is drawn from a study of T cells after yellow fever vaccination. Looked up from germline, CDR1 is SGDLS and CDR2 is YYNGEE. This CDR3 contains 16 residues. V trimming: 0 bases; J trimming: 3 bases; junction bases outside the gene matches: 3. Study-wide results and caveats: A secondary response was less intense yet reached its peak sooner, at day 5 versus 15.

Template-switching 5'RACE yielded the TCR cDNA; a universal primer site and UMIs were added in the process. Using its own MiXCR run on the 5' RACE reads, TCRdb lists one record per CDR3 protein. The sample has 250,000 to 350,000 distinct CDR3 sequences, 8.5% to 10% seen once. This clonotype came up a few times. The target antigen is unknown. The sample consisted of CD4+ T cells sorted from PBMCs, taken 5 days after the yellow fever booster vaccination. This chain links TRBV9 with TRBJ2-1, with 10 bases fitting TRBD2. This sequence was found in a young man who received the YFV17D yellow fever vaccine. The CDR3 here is CASSVVASGGYNEQFF. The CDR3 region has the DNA TGTGCCAGCAGCGTAGTGGCTAGCGGGGGCTACAATGAGCAGTTCTTC.